A single T cell receptor beta chain is shown here with its context. The antigen it recognizes is unknown. No much larger clonotype is one base removed from it; base qualities were not supplied. Libraries were built with the immunoSEQ multiplex PCR assay. The clones in this table, taken by TCRdb from immuneACCESS, are in-frame only. Not every clone is retained; where verified, under half of the shortfall comes from an unresolved V gene, and the cause of the rest is unknown. The sample includes about 100,000 clones, with around 94% observed a single time. The ten biggest clones cover around 1.2% of the sample. The CDR3, from cysteine to phenylalanine, totals 16 residues. Only CDR3 DNA is held: 48 bases, read in frame from base 1. CDR1 is given as SGHRS and CDR2 as YFSETQ, both from the germline V gene. V trim: 4 bases; J trim: 7 bases; unmatched bases: 10. This sample is part of a study of T cell changes during pregnancy in multiple sclerosis (dated 2019 in TCRdb). With respect to the entire study: In women with multiple sclerosis, the researchers looked at how the T cell repertoire shifted as pregnancy progressed.

The material was peripheral blood, obtained in the second trimester of pregnancy. The chain is made from TRBV5-1 and TRBJ2-4; TRBD2 lines up with 11 middle nucleotides. The receptor's source is a female donor with multiple sclerosis, enrolled in a pregnancy study. The CDR3 protein: CASSGGLAEPGNIQYF. DNA sequence: TGCGCCAGCAGCGGGGGACTAGCGGAACCAGGGAACATTCAGTACTTC.